This paragraph reports one T cell receptor (beta chain). Its target is not known. The PCR contained 60 Vbeta and 13 Jbeta primers. As processed by the authors: About 10 million shared chains were among around 80 million unique TCR beta chains counted in a later analysis. The method was immunoSEQ multiplex PCR; TCRdb's version includes in-frame clones alone and lacks a portion of them. V, J and clone size are those of that table, while D and trimming were read from the DNA. The table includes around 200,000 clones, roughly 80% detected once. The data were obtained in a study of cytomegalovirus exposure and HLA in healthy donors. Findings and caveats of the study: The authors judged a highly shared variant cluster likely a sequencing artifact.

Donors were ostensibly healthy at sampling, although undocumented immune exposures were probable. Germline values: CDR1 SGHAT, CDR2 FQDESV (reference sequence). Trimming stripped 2 bases from V and 2 bases from J, with 8 bases between. The CDR3 spans 14 residues. The sequence derives from a man between 50 and 59 years old in good health and CMV-seronegative. Sequencing was performed on PBMCs. The J gene is TRBJ2-3, the V gene TRBV11-1; D is uncertain. This CDR3 reads CASSLPGFTDTQYF. The DNA of the CDR3 is TGTGCCAGCAGCTTACCAGGTTTCACAGATACGCAGTATTTT.